Listed here are 18 T cell receptor beta chains from one sample, sequenced in a study of Ad26.COV2.S vaccination and SARS-CoV-2 variants. TCRdb's table, derived via immunoSEQ multiplex PCR, lists solely in-frame clones and lacks some. The data hold approximately 410,000 clones, with approximately 88% observed a single time. Treatment given: about 20 received Ad26.COV2.S at low or high dose, single or two shots; 5 received placebo; per-sample allocation not given. The samples date from day 63 after the first vaccine or placebo injection. The source was peripheral blood, collected in a trial of Ad26.COV2.S vaccine versus placebo. Receptor source: a person between 18 and 65 years old who received the Ad26.COV2.S COVID-19 vaccine or a placebo.

The CDR3 sequence is CASSYHLPGDEQYF. The CDR3 nucleotides read TGTGCCAGCAGTTACCATCTACCAGGGGACGAGCAGTACTTC. J is TRBJ2-7 and V is TRBV6-2 or TRBV6-3, with a weak D call TRBD1 (6 bases). Trimming took 2 bases from V and 5 from J, leaving 13 bases between them. This CDR3 is built from 14 residues. Germline values: CDR1 MNHEY, CDR2 SVGEGT.

The chain is built from TRBV7-9 and TRBJ2-3; 10 bases are shared with TRBD2. Germline V CDR1 and CDR2: SEHNR, FQNEAQ (reference sequence). The CDR3 loop spans 16 amino acids. The trim removed 5 bases at V and 2 bases at J, leaving 7 bases unmatched. CDR3 DNA: TGTGCCAGCAGCCCGCGGACTAGCGGTGACACAGATACGCAGTATTTT. Protein product: CASSPRTSGDTDTQYF.

The chain joins TRBV19 to TRBJ1-2, with TRBD1 matching 7 bases. Per the germline V gene, CDR1 is LNHDA and CDR2 is SQIVND (reference sequence). Losses at the gene ends were 7 bases for V and 4 bases for J; bases not matched to a gene: 18. This CDR3 spans 17 amino acids. The chain's CDR3 is CASTRPGQNPWGYGYTF. In nucleotides, the CDR3 is TGTGCCAGTACCCGACCGGGACAGAACCCTTGGGGCTATGGCTACACCTTC.

This chain connects TRBV2 to TRBJ2-2; D is ambiguous. The CDR3 runs to 13 residues. The germline CDR1 and CDR2 sequences are SNHLY and FYNNEI. The V gene lost 8 bases and the J gene lost 1 base, with 8 bases spanning the gap. This CDR3 is CASGQENTGELFF. CDR3 bases: TGTGCCAGCGGGCAGGAGAACACCGGGGAGCTGTTTTTT.

This chain connects TRBV5-1 to TRBJ2-7; D gene uncertain. The CDR3 sequence is 14 residues long. CDR1 is SGHRS, CDR2 YFSETQ, per germline. V lost 1 base to trimming and J lost 2 bases, with 10 bases between them. CDR3 coding DNA: TGCGCCAGCAGCTTGTCAGCAAACCCCTACGAGCAGTACTTC. Residues: CASSLSANPYEQYF. Supplemented by reference TRBV5-1 and TRBJ2-7, the full variable domain reads KAGVTQTPRYLIKTRGQQVTLSCSPISGHRSVSWYQQTPGQGLQFLFEYFSETQRNKGNFPGRFSGRQFSNSRSEMNVSTLELGDSALYLCASSLSANPYEQYFGPGTRLTVT.

The V call is TRBV7-3, the J call TRBJ2-1, with 8 bases aligning to TRBD2. Trimming at V came to 2 bases and at J to 4 bases, leaving 4 bases not matched to a gene. The length of the CDR3 is 15 residues. CDR1 SGHTA and CDR2 FQGTGA come from the germline V gene. CDR3 region: CASSLSGGGYNEQFF. The CDR3 DNA sequence: TGTGCCAGCAGCTTATCTGGCGGGGGGTACAATGAGCAGTTCTTC.

The CDR3 here is CASSVEGEGSSGANVLTF. DNA of the CDR3: TGTGCCAGCAGCGTGGAGGGGGAGGGTTCTTCTGGGGCCAACGTCCTGACTTTC. The genes are TRBV9 and TRBJ2-6; D is perhaps TRBD2 (7 bases). The V end lost 2 bases, the J end lost 1 base, and 16 bases lay between the germline ends. This CDR3 region has 18 residues. Germline V CDR1 and CDR2: SGDLS, YYNGEE.

V is TRBV28 and J is TRBJ2-1; D not certain. V shed 3 bases and J shed 8 bases, with 8 bases lying between them. CDR3 length: 12 amino acids. Per the germline V gene, CDR1 is MDHEN and CDR2 is SYDVKM. Here the CDR3 reads CASSLAGDEQFF. The CDR3 bases are TGTGCCAGCAGTTTGGCAGGAGATGAGCAGTTCTTC.

The J gene is TRBJ2-3, the V gene TRBV5-1, with 10 bases aligning to TRBD1. The CDR3 totals 16 residues. The ends lost 0 bases at V and 1 base at J; junction bases unmatched: 2. Germline lookup yields CDR1 SGHRS and CDR2 YFSETQ. The CDR3 DNA reads TGCGCCAGCAGCTTGGCCGGGACAGGGGGCACAGATACGCAGTATTTT. Its protein product is CASSLAGTGGTDTQYF. The whole variable domain, filled in from reference TRBV5-1 and TRBJ2-3, reads KAGVTQTPRYLIKTRGQQVTLSCSPISGHRSVSWYQQTPGQGLQFLFEYFSETQRNKGNFPGRFSGRQFSNSRSEMNVSTLELGDSALYLCASSLAGTGGTDTQYFGPGTRLTVL.

This rearrangement joins TRBV5-1 to TRBJ2-3, with D tentatively TRBD2 (6 bases). The CDR3 runs 14 residues. Looked up from germline, CDR1 is SGHRS and CDR2 is YFSETQ. Trimming removed 4 bases at V and 0 bases at J, with 9 bases between. CDR3 in DNA: TGCGCCAGCAGCCCCGGGACTAGCACAGATACGCAGTATTTT. Its protein is CASSPGTSTDTQYF.

The chain is built from TRBV19 and TRBJ2-2, with D possibly called TRBD1 or TRBD2 (5 bases each). The CDR3 spans 13 residues. From germline, CDR1 is LNHDA and CDR2 SQIVND (reference sequence). Between the trimmed V and J ends, which lost 11 bases and 4 bases, there was a span of 14 bases. The CDR3 spells CAGRGAGTGELFF. CDR3 sequence (DNA): TGTGCCGGGAGAGGGGCCGGCACCGGGGAGCTGTTTTTT.

The CDR3 region has the DNA TGTGCCAGCAGCTCCGGGGGGGGGTCCGGTCAGCCCCAGCATTTT. It codes for CASSSGGGSGQPQHF. V is TRBV7-6 and J is TRBJ1-5, with D possibly being TRBD1 (5 bases). The CDR3 has 15 residues. In germline, CDR1 is SGHVS, CDR2 FNYEAQ. The V end was cut by 4 bases, the J end by 6 bases, with 16 bases between.

This clone occurred a few times. The sample carries other DNA sequences with the same CDR3. For the CDR3, the DNA is TGTGCCAGCAAGGTAGGGGGCTACGAGCAGTACTTC. It yields the protein CASKVGGYEQYF. The V call is TRBV2, the J call TRBJ2-7; possibly TRBD1 for D (6 bases). CDR1 and CDR2 from the germline V gene are SNHLY and FYNNEI. V was shortened by 7 bases and J by 3 bases, with 10 bases between the two germline ends. The CDR3 contains 12 residues.

The genes are TRBV4-3 and TRBJ1-5; D possibly corresponds to TRBD1 (5 bases). With 4 bases removed from V and 6 bases from J, the gap between germline ends came to 13 bases. Germline values: CDR1 LGHNA, CDR2 YSLEER. This CDR3 comprises 14 residues. CDR3 nucleotides: TGCGCCAGCAGCCTAATGGGGCGGAGTCAGCCCCAGCATTTT. It codes for CASSLMGRSQPQHF.

This clone was counted only a few times. The rearrangement links TRBV2 to TRBJ2-1; 12 bases fit TRBD2. In germline, CDR1 is SNHLY, CDR2 FYNNEI. The CDR3 consists of 15 residues. V shed 6 bases, J shed 4 bases, and the junction held 4 bases outside the gene matches. CDR3 sequence (DNA): TGTGCCAGCAGGCTAGCGGGGGGGCCATACAATGAGCAGTTCTTC. This sequence encodes CASRLAGGPYNEQFF. Filled out from reference TRBV2 and TRBJ2-1, the complete variable domain reads EPEVTQTPSHQVTQMGQEVILRCVPISNHLYFYWYRQILGQKVEFLVSFYNNEISEKSEIFDDQFSVERPDGSNFTLKIRSTKLEDSAMYFCASRLAGGPYNEQFFGPGTRLTVL.

In this sample, this clone turned up a few times. The CDR3 DNA sequence: TGTGCCAGCAGTATTCGAGGTAGCGGGGGTTCCTACGAGCAGTACTTC. It specifies CASSIRGSGGSYEQYF. The genes are TRBV2 and TRBJ2-7; TRBD2 aligns across 9 bases. The ends lost 5 bases at V and 1 base at J; junction bases unmatched: 9. Germline V gives CDR1 SNHLY, CDR2 FYNNEI. This CDR3 is built from 16 residues. The full variable domain, in which reference TRBV2 and TRBJ2-7 provide the parts outside the CDR3, is EPEVTQTPSHQVTQMGQEVILRCVPISNHLYFYWYRQILGQKVEFLVSFYNNEISEKSEIFDDQFSVERPDGSNFTLKIRSTKLEDSAMYFCASSIRGSGGSYEQYFGPGTRLTVT.

The CDR3: CASTTHPGSRETQYF. DNA for the CDR3: TGTGCCAGCACCACACACCCGGGGTCTCGGGAGACCCAGTACTTC. This rearrangement joins TRBV3-1 (or the pseudogene TRBV3-2) to TRBJ2-5; tentative D call: TRBD2 (5 bases). The CDR3 extends over 15 amino acids. V was trimmed by 7 bases and J by 5 bases, leaving 20 bases between them. Germline V gives CDR1 LGHDT, CDR2 YNNKEL (reference sequence).

The chain couples TRBV21-1 to TRBJ1-6; no check of the table's D call, TRBD1, against the DNA was made. TRBV21-1 is listed as a pseudogene. The CDR3 contains 16 residues. The CDR3 DNA reads as TGTGCCAGCAGCAAAAGTGGTACAGCCCATAATTCACCCCTCCACTTT. It translates to CASSKSGTAHNSPLHF.